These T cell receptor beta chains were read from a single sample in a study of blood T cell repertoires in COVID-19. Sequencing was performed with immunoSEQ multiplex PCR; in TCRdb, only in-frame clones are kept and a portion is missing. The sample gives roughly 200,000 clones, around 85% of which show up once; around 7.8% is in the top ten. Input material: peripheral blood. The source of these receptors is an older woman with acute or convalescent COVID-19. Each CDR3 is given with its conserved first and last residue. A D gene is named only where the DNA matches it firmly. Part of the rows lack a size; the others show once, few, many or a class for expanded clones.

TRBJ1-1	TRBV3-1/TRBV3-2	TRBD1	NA	CASSPFGTENTEAFF	TGTGCCAGCAGCCCCTTCGGGACAGAGAACACTGAAGCTTTCTTT
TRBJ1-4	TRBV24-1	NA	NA	CATSDYTGTGREKLFF	TGTGCCACCAGTGATTATACAGGGACGGGACGCGAAAAACTGTTTTTT
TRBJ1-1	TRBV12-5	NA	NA	CASGLAQGSGYTEAFF	TGTGCTAGTGGTTTGGCCCAGGGGTCCGGGTACACTGAAGCTTTCTTT
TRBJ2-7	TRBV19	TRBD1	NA	CASSLPGQGRHEQYF	TGTGCCAGTAGTCTCCCGGGACAGGGTAGGCACGAGCAGTACTTC
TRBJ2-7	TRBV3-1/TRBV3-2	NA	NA	CASRLDGGLNF	TGTGCCAGCAGACTAGACGGAGGCCTAAACTTC
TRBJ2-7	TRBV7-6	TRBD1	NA	CASSSRRRDRGTEQYF	TGTGCCAGCAGCTCCCGCCGCCGGGACAGGGGAACCGAGCAGTACTTC
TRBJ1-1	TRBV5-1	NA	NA	CASSFGGWRTEAFF	TGCGCCAGCAGCTTTGGGGGGTGGAGGACTGAAGCTTTCTTT
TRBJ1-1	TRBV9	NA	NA	CASSVGTANTEAFF	TGTGCCAGCAGCGTCGGGACTGCGAACACTGAAGCTTTCTTT
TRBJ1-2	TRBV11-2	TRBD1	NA	CASSLVETGGDGYTF	TGTGCCAGCAGCTTAGTGGAGACAGGGGGCGATGGCTACACCTTC
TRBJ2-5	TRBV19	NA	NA	CASSILPSQGIETQYF	TGTGCCAGTAGTATTCTCCCCTCACAGGGAATAGAGACCCAGTACTTC
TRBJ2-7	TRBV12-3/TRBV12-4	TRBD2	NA	CASRNGRAREQYF	TGTGCCAGCAGAAACGGGAGGGCCAGGGAGCAGTACTTC
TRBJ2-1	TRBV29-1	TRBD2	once	CSVAAGGGGEQFF	TGCAGCGTTGCAGCGGGAGGTGGTGGTGAGCAGTTCTTC
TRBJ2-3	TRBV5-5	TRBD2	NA	CASSPRLAGRGMNTQYF	TGTGCCAGCAGCCCTCGACTAGCGGGGAGGGGAATGAATACGCAGTATTTT
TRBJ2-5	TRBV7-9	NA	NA	CASSLDSQETQYF	TGTGCCAGCAGCCTTGACAGCCAAGAGACCCAGTACTTC
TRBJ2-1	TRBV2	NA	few	CASSSWNAAYNEQFF	TGTGCCAGCAGTAGTTGGAATGCGGCTTACAATGAGCAGTTCTTC
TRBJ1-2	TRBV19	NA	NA	CASSIGGGPGSYTF	TGTGCCAGTAGTATAGGAGGAGGGCCCGGGAGCTACACCTTC
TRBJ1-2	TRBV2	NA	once	CASRASWGGSNGYTF	TGTGCCAGCAGAGCCTCGTGGGGGGGTTCTAATGGCTACACCTTC
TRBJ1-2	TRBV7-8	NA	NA	CASSLGGGYGYTF	TGTGCCAGCAGCTTAGGAGGGGGTTATGGCTACACCTTC
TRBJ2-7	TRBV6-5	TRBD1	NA	CASSQGANYEQYF	TGTGCCAGCAGCCAGGGGGCCAACTACGAGCAGTACTTC
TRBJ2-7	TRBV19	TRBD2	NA	CACAKLAGGYEQYF	TGTGCCTGCGCTAAGCTAGCGGGGGGCTACGAGCAGTACTTC
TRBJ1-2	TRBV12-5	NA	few	CASGLDYGYGYTF	TGTGCTAGTGGTTTGGACTACGGCTATGGCTACACCTTC
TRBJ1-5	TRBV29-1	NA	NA	CSVGSREESNQPQHF	TGCAGCGTTGGTTCCCGGGAGGAAAGCAATCAGCCCCAGCATTTT
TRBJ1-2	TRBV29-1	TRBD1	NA	CSVLLPGQSYGYTF	TGCAGCGTCCTCCTCCCGGGACAGTCCTATGGCTACACCTTC
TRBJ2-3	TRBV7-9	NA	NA	CASSLGGGAADTQYF	TGTGCCAGCAGCTTGGGCGGAGGAGCGGCTGATACGCAGTATTTT
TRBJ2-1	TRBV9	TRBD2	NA	CASSADPTQRGNEQFF	TGTGCCAGCAGCGCAGACCCCACTCAGCGGGGGAATGAGCAGTTCTTC
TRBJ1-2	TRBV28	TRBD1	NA	CASSLLTGVHGYTF	TGTGCCAGCAGCCTCTTGACAGGGGTACACGGCTACACCTTC
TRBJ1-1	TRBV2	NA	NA	CASSGLRVNTEAFF	TGTGCCAGCAGTGGCCTTCGGGTGAACACTGAAGCTTTCTTT
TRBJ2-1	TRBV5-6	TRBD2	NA	CASRTGWALGGSTYNEQFF	TGTGCCAGCAGGACCGGATGGGCGCTGGGCGGGAGTACCTACAATGAGCAGTTCTTC
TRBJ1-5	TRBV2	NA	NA	CASSTRGNQPQHF	TGTGCCAGCAGTACACGGGGGAATCAGCCCCAGCATTTT
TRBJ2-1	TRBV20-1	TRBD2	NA	CSASIGRRERDNEQFF	TGCAGTGCTAGTATCGGGAGGCGGGAGAGGGACAATGAGCAGTTCTTC
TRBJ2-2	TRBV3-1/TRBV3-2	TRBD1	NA	CASSSVGGRWGGELFF	TGTGCCAGCAGCTCCGTAGGGGGCAGGTGGGGCGGGGAGCTGTTTTTT
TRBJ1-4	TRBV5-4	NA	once	CASSLSGSANEKLFF	TGTGCCAGCAGCTTATCCGGGTCAGCAAATGAAAAACTGTTTTTT
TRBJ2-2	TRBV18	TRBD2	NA	CASSRTSGSTTGELFF	TGTGCCAGCTCACGGACTAGCGGGAGTACCACCGGGGAGCTGTTTTTT
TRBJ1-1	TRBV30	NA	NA	CAWSRGGTEAFF	TGTGCCTGGAGTAGGGGGGGCACTGAAGCTTTCTTT
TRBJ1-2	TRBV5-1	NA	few	CASSLTGQPDYGYTF	TGCGCCAGCAGCTTGACAGGGCAGCCCGATTATGGCTACACCTTC
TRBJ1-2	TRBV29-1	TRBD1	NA	CSVRETGGLYGYTF	TGCAGCGTTAGGGAGACAGGGGGTCTCTATGGCTACACCTTC
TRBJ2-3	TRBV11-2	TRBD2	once	CASSSGGHDTQYF	TGTGCCAGCAGCAGCGGGGGGCACGATACGCAGTATTTT
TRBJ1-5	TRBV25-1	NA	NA	CASSADQPQHF	TGTGCCAGCAGTGCGGATCAGCCCCAGCATTTT
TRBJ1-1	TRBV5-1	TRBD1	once	CASSKRTGKGENTEAFF	TGCGCCAGCAGCAAAAGGACAGGAAAGGGGGAGAACACTGAAGCTTTCTTT
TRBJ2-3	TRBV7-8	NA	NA	CASSSPSTSTDTQYF	TGTGCCAGCAGCTCCCCCTCGACTAGCACAGATACGCAGTATTTT
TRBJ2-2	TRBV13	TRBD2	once	CASSPLSSGRMAGELFF	TGTGCCAGCAGCCCTCTATCTAGCGGGAGGATGGCCGGGGAGCTGTTTTTT
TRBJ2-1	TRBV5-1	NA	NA	CASSDSVLGEQFF	TGCGCCAGCAGCGACTCAGTCCTGGGTGAGCAGTTCTTC
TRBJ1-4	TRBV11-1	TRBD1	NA	CASSIPGQGEEKLFF	TGTGCCAGCAGCATTCCGGGACAGGGTGAGGAAAAACTGTTTTTT
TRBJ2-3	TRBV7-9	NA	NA	CASSQADTQYF	TGTGCCAGCAGCCAGGCAGATACGCAGTATTTT
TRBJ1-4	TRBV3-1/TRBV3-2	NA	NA	CASSQLEGDGLFF	TGTGCCAGCAGCCAACTCGAGGGGGACGGGCTGTTTTTT
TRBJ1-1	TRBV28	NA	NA	CASSFSPRLVF	TGTGCCAGCAGTTTCTCCCCCCGGCTAGTTTTT
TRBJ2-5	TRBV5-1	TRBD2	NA	CASSALAGQETQYF	TGCGCCAGCAGCGCACTAGCGGGACAAGAGACCCAGTACTTC
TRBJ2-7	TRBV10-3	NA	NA	CAISEQLYYEQYF	TGTGCCATCAGTGAACAGCTTTACTACGAGCAGTACTTC
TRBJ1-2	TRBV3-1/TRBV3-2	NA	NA	CASSQDNRRGGYTF	TGTGCCAGCAGCCAAGATAACCGGAGGGGTGGCTACACCTTC
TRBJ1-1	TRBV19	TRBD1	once	CASSTTGKTEAFF	TGTGCCAGTAGTACGACAGGGAAGACTGAAGCTTTCTTT
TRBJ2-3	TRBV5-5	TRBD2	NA	CASSLGLAWTDTQYF	TGTGCCAGCAGCCTCGGACTAGCGTGGACAGATACGCAGTATTTT
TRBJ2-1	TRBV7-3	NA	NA	CASSLTASGNEQFF	TGTGCCAGCAGCTTAACGGCTAGTGGCAATGAGCAGTTCTTC
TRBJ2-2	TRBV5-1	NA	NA	CASSLQQNVPGELFF	TGCGCCAGCAGCTTACAGCAGAACGTGCCCGGGGAGCTGTTTTTT
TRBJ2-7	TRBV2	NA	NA	CASRGRGASYEQYF	TGTGCCAGCAGGGGGCGGGGCGCCTCCTACGAGCAGTACTTC
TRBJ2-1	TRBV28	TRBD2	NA	CASSGSASGDNEQFF	TGTGCCAGCTCCGGCTCCGCTAGCGGAGACAATGAGCAGTTCTTC
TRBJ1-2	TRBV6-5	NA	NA	CASSYSQGVGYTF	TGTGCCAGCAGTTACTCGCAAGGGGTAGGCTACACCTTC
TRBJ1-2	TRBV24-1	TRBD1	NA	CATSGTGVDGGYTF	TGTGCCACCAGTGGTACAGGGGTTGATGGTGGCTACACCTTC
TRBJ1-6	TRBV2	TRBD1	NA	CASTRDRIHSPLHF	TGTGCCAGCACCCGGGACAGGATCCATTCACCCCTCCACTTT
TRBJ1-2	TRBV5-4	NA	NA	CASSLVGQTIYGYTF	TGTGCCAGCAGCTTGGTCGGACAGACCATCTATGGCTACACCTTC